This passage covers 28 T cell receptor beta chains from one sample sequenced in a study of T-cell reconstitution after alpha-beta-depleted transplantation in children. This sample's TCRbeta library carried unique molecular identifier barcodes. TCRdb fed the PCR reads into MiXCR, producing one record per CDR3 protein. This sample has 420,000 or so distinct CDR3 sequences, with roughly 10% found just once. The input for sequencing was PBMCs from the stem cell graft donor, taken from the stem cell graft. These TCRs come from a human donor who donated a stem cell graft to a child with acute myeloid leukemia.

This clonotype has only a few counts. The genes are TRBV20-1 and TRBJ1-1; the D gene is possibly TRBD1 (6 bases). The CDR3 contains 14 residues. V was shortened by 6 bases and J by 3 bases, with 17 bases between the two germline ends. Germline values: CDR1 DFQATT, CDR2 SNEGSKA (reference sequence). CDR3 DNA sequence: TGCAGTGCGGAGGGGGGGGGTTGGTACACTGAAGCTTTCTTT. Translating it yields CSAEGGGWYTEAFF.

CDR3 DNA sequence: TGTGCCAGCCGTACGGGGGACTCTGGGGCCAACGTCCTGACTTTC. Its protein is CASRTGDSGANVLTF. The chain is built from TRBV27 and TRBJ2-6, with D perhaps matching TRBD2 (6 bases). V lost 8 bases and J lost 0, with 11 bases in between. The CDR3 length is 15 residues. Germline V lookup: CDR1 MNHEY, CDR2 SMNVEV (reference sequence).

This clonotype has just a few counts. The chain recombines TRBV18 with TRBJ2-2; D is undetermined. The CDR3 loop spans 18 amino acids. Per germline, CDR1 KGHSH and CDR2 LQKENI. Trimming cost V 2 bases and J 0 bases, with 16 bases left between them. DNA of the CDR3: TGTGCCAGCTCACCATGGTTGCCGGACCCCCCGAACACCGGGGAGCTGTTTTTT. The encoded protein is CASSPWLPDPPNTGELFF.

There are many counts of this clonotype. The V and J genes are TRBV12-3 or TRBV12-4 and TRBJ1-3; D may be TRBD1 (5 bases). The CDR3 is 14 amino acids. Trimming cost V 6 bases and J 6 bases, with 15 bases left between them. The CDR3 DNA reads as TGTGCCAGCAGCCGCGGGACTCTGGAAAACACCATATATTTT. Translating it yields CASSRGTLENTIYF.

The genes are TRBV5-1 and TRBJ2-5; 7 bases line up with TRBD2. V gave up 2 bases and J gave up 4 bases; unmatched junction bases: 8. This CDR3 is 15 amino acids long. CDR1 and CDR2 (germline): SGHRS, YFSETQ. The CDR3 is CASSFLAGDRETQYF. The CDR3 nucleotides are TGCGCCAGCAGCTTTCTTGCGGGAGATCGAGAGACCCAGTACTTC.

Only a few counts were recorded for this clonotype. The chain employs TRBV4-1 and TRBJ2-5; D ambiguous. The CDR3 covers 14 residues. CDR1 is MGHRA, CDR2 YSYEKL, per germline. Trimming took 0 bases from V and 5 from J, leaving 10 bases between them. CDR3 amino acids: CASSQELPRETQYF. The CDR3, as DNA: TGCGCCAGCAGCCAAGAACTCCCTAGGGAGACCCAGTACTTC.

This chain joins TRBV6-2 or TRBV6-3 and TRBJ2-1, with D perhaps matching TRBD2 (6 bases). The CDR3 extends over 12 amino acids. V lost 8 bases, J lost 5 bases, and 10 bases lay in between. Germline V gene lookup returns CDR1 MNHEY and CDR2 SVGEGT. The CDR3: CASAGMNNEQFF. The CDR3 nucleotides are TGTGCCAGCGCGGGGATGAACAATGAGCAGTTCTTC.

This CDR3 reads CATSRGLAGELKQFF. CDR3 coding DNA: TGTGCCACCAGCAGGGGACTAGCGGGGGAGCTAAAACAGTTCTTC. The rearrangement joins TRBV15 to TRBJ2-1; 14 bases map to TRBD2. The CDR3 covers 15 residues. The junction had 8 bases not matched to a gene; V was cut back by 3 bases and J by 13 bases. Germline assignment: CDR1 LNHNV and CDR2 YYDKDF (reference sequence).

This chain links TRBV5-1 with TRBJ2-7, with a tentative D call TRBD1 (5 bases). The length of the CDR3 is 14 residues. From germline, CDR1 is SGHRS and CDR2 YFSETQ. V lost 4 bases and J lost 2, with 13 bases in between. The CDR3 spells CASSLGPGTYEQYV. CDR3 bases: TGCGCCAGCAGCCTCGGGCCAGGGACCTACGAGCAGTACGTC.

The V gene is TRBV12-3 or TRBV12-4, the J gene TRBJ1-5; a possible D gene is TRBD1 (5 bases). With 2 bases removed from V and 9 bases from J, the gap between germline ends came to 11 bases. This CDR3 contains 13 residues. The CDR3 is CASSLMGESPQHF. Here the CDR3 DNA reads TGTGCCAGCAGTTTAATGGGGGAGTCGCCCCAGCATTTT.

In its sample, this clonotype was seen a few times. The chain has TRBV12-3 or TRBV12-4 and TRBJ1-4, with a possible D match to TRBD1 (6 bases). Trimming took 6 bases from V and 5 from J, leaving 10 bases between them. This CDR3 has 13 residues. CDR3 DNA sequence: TGTGCCAGCAGGTTGCAGGGGAATGAAAAACTGTTTTTT. Translating gives CASRLQGNEKLFF.

The rearrangement links TRBV7-3 to TRBJ2-1; D is perhaps TRBD1 (6 bases). The V gene's germline CDR1 is SGHTA and CDR2 FQGTGA. This CDR3 spans 12 amino acids. V was clipped by 5 bases and J by 12 bases, with 14 bases between them. The CDR3 here is CASSPKQGPQFF. CDR3 nucleotides: TGTGCCAGCAGCCCGAAACAGGGTCCGCAGTTCTTC.

The chain couples TRBV29-1 to TRBJ1-1; 10 bases line up with TRBD1. Germline loops: CDR1 SQVTM, CDR2 ANQGSEA. This CDR3 region has 15 residues. V was pared by 3 bases and J by 6 bases, with 10 bases of the junction left unmatched. This chain's CDR3 is CSVELGQGVLAEAFF. The CDR3 coding sequence is TGCAGCGTTGAGCTCGGACAGGGGGTCCTCGCTGAAGCTTTCTTT.

This clonotype was seen only a few times. V usage is TRBV4-2 and J usage is TRBJ2-7; D is perhaps TRBD2 (6 bases). The germline V gene has CDR1 LGHNA and CDR2 YNFKEQ. This CDR3 is built from 14 residues. The V and J ends lost 1 base and 3 bases respectively, with 10 bases between them. The CDR3 sequence is CASSQVTGVYEQYF. In nucleotides, the CDR3 is TGTGCCAGCAGCCAAGTTACGGGAGTCTACGAGCAGTACTTC.

The rearrangement links TRBV29-1 to TRBJ1-1, with TRBD1 matching 11 bases. This CDR3 is built from 12 residues. V lost 7 bases, J lost 5 bases, and 3 bases stayed unmatched. Germline V gene lookup returns CDR1 SQVTM and CDR2 ANQGSEA. The DNA for the CDR3 is TGCAGCGCCGGGGACAGGGGGACTGAAGCTTTCTTT. It specifies CSAGDRGTEAFF.

The CDR3 reads CSARVSGRAYEQYF. The CDR3 coding sequence is TGCAGTGCTAGAGTTAGCGGGAGGGCCTACGAGCAGTACTTC. The rearrangement joins TRBV20-1 to TRBJ2-7; TRBD2 matches at 11 bases. The germline V gene has CDR1 DFQATT and CDR2 SNEGSKA (reference sequence). J gave up 2 bases and V 1 base, and 1 base lay outside the gene matches. CDR3 length equals 14 residues.

Of note for this clonotype: Just one base apart from a much larger clone, this may be a read error. V is TRBV28 and J is TRBJ1-1; D is ambiguous. V lost 0 bases to trimming and J lost 4 bases, with 12 bases between them. The CDR3 runs 15 residues. CDR1 and CDR2 (germline): MDHEN, SYDVKM. CDR3 residues: CASSLWDRLTTEAFF. The CDR3 DNA sequence: TGTGCCAGCAGTTTATGGGACCGGCTGACCACTGAAGCTTTCTTT.

The chain recombines TRBV20-1 with TRBJ2-3, with 9 bases fitting TRBD2. The CDR3 length is 16 residues. With V trimmed by 5 bases and J by 2 bases, 11 bases remained unmatched. Germline V lookup: CDR1 DFQATT, CDR2 SNEGSKA (reference sequence). The CDR3 loop reads CSAPPTGLALTDTQYF. The CDR3 DNA reads as TGCAGTGCTCCGCCTACGGGACTAGCACTCACAGATACGCAGTATTTT.

This clonotype was detected many times. The chain links TRBV4-1 to TRBJ1-2, with D possibly TRBD1 on 5 matching bases. V lost 0 bases and J lost 0, with 11 bases in between. Germline V gene data show CDR1 as MGHRA and CDR2 as YSYEKL. This CDR3 has 16 amino acids. CDR3 loop: CASSQDLSGANYGYTF. Written as DNA, the CDR3 is TGCGCCAGCAGCCAAGATTTGTCGGGGGCTAACTATGGCTACACCTTC.

This clonotype has just a few counts. The chain recombines TRBV7-2 with TRBJ2-5; D gene ambiguous. Trimming shortened V by 5 bases and J by 5 bases, and 18 bases separated the two germline ends. The CDR3 runs to 15 residues. Looked up from germline, CDR1 is SGHTA and CDR2 is FQGNSA. As DNA, the CDR3 is TGTGCCAGCAGCCCGCCGGGCCGGCCGGAGGAGACCCAGTACTTC. Protein sequence: CASSPPGRPEETQYF. The variable domain in full, completed from reference TRBV7-2 and TRBJ2-5, reads GAGVSQSPSNKVTEKGKDVELRCDPISGHTALYWYRQSLGQGLEFLIYFQGNSAPDKSGLPSDRFSAERTGGSVSTLTIQRTQQEDSAVYLCASSPPGRPEETQYFGPGTRLLVL.

This clonotype appeared a few times. The genes are TRBV25-1 and TRBJ2-5, with 8 positions matching TRBD2. The germline V gene has CDR1 MGHDK and CDR2 SYGVNS. V lost 1 base and J lost 1; bases outside the gene matches: 11. The length of the CDR3 is 18 residues. The CDR3 DNA is TGTGCCAGCAGTGAATTAGGCGGGGGGCTTCCCGTCCAAGAGACCCAGTACTTC. This codes for CASSELGGGLPVQETQYF.

This chain uses TRBV7-8 with TRBJ2-3, with 14 bases that match TRBD2. The junction had 6 bases not matched to a gene; V was cut back by 4 bases and J by 0 bases. Germline V gene lookup returns CDR1 SGHVS and CDR2 FQNEAQ. The CDR3 extends over 18 amino acids. Here the CDR3 reads CASSSTSGRARSTDTQYF. The CDR3 DNA is TGTGCCAGCAGCTCGACTAGCGGGAGGGCGCGGAGCACAGATACGCAGTATTTT.

Ten or more counts support this clonotype. The chain is built from TRBV7-9 and TRBJ1-1; D gene unclear. Germline V lookup: CDR1 SEHNR, CDR2 FQNEAQ (reference sequence). V was clipped by 3 bases and J by 2 bases, with 4 bases between them. The CDR3 is made up of 12 amino acids. The CDR3 DNA follows: TGTGCCAGCAGCTTCCCCAACACTGAAGCTTTCTTT. The encoded protein is CASSFPNTEAFF.

In this sample, this clonotype turned up many times. The chain has TRBV7-2 and TRBJ2-7, with D perhaps TRBD1 (6 bases). This CDR3 spans 15 amino acids. The V end was cut by 5 bases, the J end by 0 bases, with 14 bases between. Per the germline V gene, CDR1 is SGHTA and CDR2 is FQGNSA. CDR3 nucleotides: TGTGCCAGCAGCCCCCCAGGGGTCATCTCCTACGAGCAGTACTTC. This codes for CASSPPGVISYEQYF.

At least ten counts were recorded for this clonotype. The chain recombines TRBV6-1 with TRBJ2-2; tentatively, D is TRBD1 (6 bases). The length of the CDR3 is 14 residues. CDR1 is MNHNS and CDR2 is SASEGT in the germline V gene. V lost 8 bases and J 3 bases, leaving 13 bases between the germline ends. CDR3 protein: CASAGTLDTGELFF. The CDR3 DNA reads TGTGCCAGCGCCGGGACACTGGACACCGGGGAGCTGTTTTTT.

In this sample, this clonotype turned up a few times. This rearrangement joins TRBV15 to TRBJ2-3; 8 bases align to TRBD2. CDR3 length equals 16 residues. V lost 5 bases to trimming and J lost 5 bases; unmatched junction nucleotides: 12. Germline V gene lookup returns CDR1 LNHNV and CDR2 YYDKDF (reference sequence). The CDR3 protein is CATSAPKAGGGDTQYF. The DNA for the CDR3 is TGTGCCACCAGCGCCCCGAAGGCGGGGGGTGGAGATACGCAGTATTTT.

This chain uses TRBV9 with TRBJ2-3; 8 bases map to TRBD1. Germline V lookup: CDR1 SGDLS, CDR2 YYNGEE. The CDR3 has 15 amino acids. The V segment lost 0 bases and the J segment 4 bases; nucleotides outside the gene matches: 4. CDR3 protein: CASSVAPGGADTQYF. As DNA, the CDR3 is TGTGCCAGCAGCGTAGCTCCAGGGGGCGCAGATACGCAGTATTTT.

The CDR3 loop reads CASSSRPGTASGSYEQYF. For the CDR3, the DNA is TGTGCCAGCAGCTCCCGTCCTGGGACTGCTAGCGGTTCCTACGAGCAGTACTTC. The V call is TRBV7-6, the J call TRBJ2-7, with 7 bases identical to TRBD2. Per germline, CDR1 SGHVS and CDR2 FNYEAQ. The CDR3 consists of 18 residues. V lost 4 bases, J lost 1 base, and 16 bases stayed unmatched.